A single sample gave rise to the 18 T cell receptor beta chains below, sequenced in a study of somatic mutations in cytotoxic T cells in rheumatoid arthritis. Clones were sequenced by immunoSEQ multiplex PCR, and TCRdb holds only the in-frame ones, with some missing. The repertoire has some 7,400 clones, 60% of them found once; the top ten carry under 30%. The source material was CD8+ T cells sorted from blood. Receptor source: a woman in her thirties or forties in good health.

This clone has a handful of counts. The chain is built from TRBV13 and TRBJ2-1; a weak D match, TRBD2 (5 bases). CDR3 length: 14 amino acids. Per the germline V gene, CDR1 is PRHDT and CDR2 is FYEKMQ (reference sequence). V lost 1 base and J 7 bases, leaving 11 bases between the germline ends. CDR3 protein: CASSLEGEENEQFF. Written as DNA, the CDR3 is TGTGCCAGCAGCTTAGAGGGAGAGGAAAATGAGCAGTTCTTC.

This clone came up once. The chain joins TRBV19 to TRBJ1-5; 9 bases map to TRBD1. The CDR3 has 15 residues. V was pared by 6 bases and J by 2 bases, with 5 bases of the junction left unmatched. Per germline, CDR1 LNHDA and CDR2 SQIVND (reference sequence). In DNA, the CDR3 is TGTGCCAGTAGCTATGACAGGGGGGGCAATCAGCCCCAGCATTTT. Translation gives CASSYDRGGNQPQHF.

The J gene is TRBJ1-5, the V gene TRBV6-1; D ambiguous. The CDR3 loop spans 13 amino acids. Trimming took off 7 bases at V and 6 bases at J, with 13 bases between the two ends. Germline V gives CDR1 MNHNS, CDR2 SASEGT. CDR3 coding DNA: TGTGCCAGCAAATCTGTTGCAGGTCAGCCCCAGCATTTT. It translates to CASKSVAGQPQHF.

The rearrangement links TRBV30 to TRBJ1-2, with D unresolved. CDR3 length: 14 residues. Per germline, CDR1 GTSNPN and CDR2 SVGIG (reference sequence). The V and J ends lost 2 bases and 5 bases respectively, with 15 bases between them. CDR3 coding DNA: TGTGCCTGGAGTCCGAGGGCGGCAGGATATGGCTACACCTTC. This encodes CAWSPRAAGYGYTF.

The CDR3 spells CASSVSGQGTDTQYF. DNA for the CDR3: TGTGCCAGCAGTGTGTCGGGACAGGGCACAGATACGCAGTATTTT. J is TRBJ2-3 and V is TRBV2; 8 bases agree with TRBD1. This CDR3 has 15 residues. With 4 bases clipped from V and 1 base from J, the junction kept 4 bases outside the gene matches. CDR1 and CDR2 (germline): SNHLY, FYNNEI.

This clone was counted only a few times. V and J are TRBV28 and TRBJ2-3, with 10 positions matching TRBD2. This CDR3 contains 17 residues. V lost 4 bases to trimming and J lost 2 bases; unmatched junction nucleotides: 9. CDR1 is MDHEN and CDR2 is SYDVKM in the germline V gene. As DNA, the CDR3 is TGTGCCAGCAGTTGGACTAGCGGAACCAAAACCACAGATACGCAGTATTTT. Amino acids: CASSWTSGTKTTDTQYF.

The CDR3 bases are TGTGCCAGTAGTACCTGGGGACAGGGGCCCTACGAGCAGTACTTC. Protein sequence: CASSTWGQGPYEQYF. This chain uses TRBV19 with TRBJ2-7; TRBD1 aligns across 10 bases. Trimming cost V 4 bases and J 2 bases; bases outside gene matches: 5. CDR3 size: 15 residues. The germline V gene encodes CDR1 LNHDA and CDR2 SQIVND (reference sequence).

This clone was detected only a few times. This chain joins TRBV11-2 and TRBJ2-7, with D unclear. The V end was cut by 2 bases, the J end by 6 bases, with 17 bases between. The CDR3 length is 15 residues. Per germline, CDR1 SGHAT and CDR2 FQNNGV. CDR3 in DNA: TGTGCCAGCAGCTTAATCACTTTAGGCGGCGGCGAGCAGTACTTC. Translation: CASSLITLGGGEQYF.

The chain employs TRBV4-1 and TRBJ2-7, with TRBD2 matching 8 bases. The CDR3 runs to 14 residues. Looked up from germline, CDR1 is MGHRA and CDR2 is YSYEKL. V lost 4 bases and J lost 3; bases outside the gene matches: 5. The CDR3 sequence: CASSLRAGVYEQYF. The CDR3, as DNA: TGCGCCAGCAGCCTTCGAGCGGGAGTCTACGAGCAGTACTTC.

This clone was recorded only once. J is TRBJ2-2 and V is TRBV27; D may be TRBD2 (5 bases). Germline V gene sequence: CDR1 MNHEY, CDR2 SMNVEV (reference sequence). The CDR3 sequence is 15 residues long. Between the trimmed V and J ends, which lost 3 bases and 4 bases, there was a span of 12 bases. In nucleotides, the CDR3 is TGTGCCAGCAGTTTCGGTAGCGTGGGCACCGGGGAGCTGTTTTTT. Translating it yields CASSFGSVGTGELFF.

The J gene is TRBJ2-2, the V gene TRBV27; 7 nucleotides align to TRBD2. V shed 3 bases and J 6 bases; nucleotides not matched to a gene: 13. The length of the CDR3 is 17 residues. Germline CDR1 is MNHEY and CDR2 is SMNVEV (reference sequence). CDR3 sequence: CASSFSDVGEGAGELFF. The CDR3 DNA is TGTGCCAGCAGTTTTTCCGATGTAGGGGAGGGTGCCGGGGAGCTGTTTTTT.

The J gene is TRBJ1-2, the V gene TRBV11-3, with 8 bases lining up with TRBD1. The germline V gene has CDR1 SGHNT and CDR2 YENEEA. The ends lost 4 bases at V and 6 bases at J; junction bases unmatched: 7. CDR3 size: 14 residues. Here the CDR3 reads CASSSRDRQDGYTF. The DNA of the CDR3 is TGTGCCAGCAGCTCCCGGGACAGGCAAGATGGCTACACCTTC.

This rearrangement joins TRBV29-1 to TRBJ2-1; maybe TRBD2 (6 bases). Trimming cost V 4 bases and J 1 base, with 11 bases left between them. CDR3 size: 14 residues. The germline V gene has CDR1 SQVTM and CDR2 ANQGSEA. The CDR3 region is CSVAGTGSYNEQFF. The CDR3 DNA sequence: TGCAGCGTTGCCGGGACTGGGTCCTACAATGAGCAGTTCTTC.

As DNA, the CDR3 is TGTGCCAGCAGCTCCTGGGGGGCCTTGGACGGAAATCAGCCCCAGCATTTT. Its protein is CASSSWGALDGNQPQHF. This chain links TRBV5-6 with TRBJ1-5, with D possibly being TRBD1 (6 bases). CDR1 is SGHDT, CDR2 YYEEEE, per germline. Between the trimmed V and J ends, which lost 3 bases and 4 bases, there was a span of 20 bases. The length of the CDR3 is 17 residues.

This clone was seen only once. The chain uses TRBV7-2 and TRBJ2-1; D is undetermined. The germline gives CDR1 SGHTA, CDR2 FQGNSA. This CDR3 comprises 13 residues. Trimming removed 0 bases from V and 6 bases from J, with 6 bases in between. CDR3: CASSLAPINEQFF. The CDR3 DNA reads TGTGCCAGCAGCTTAGCTCCGATCAATGAGCAGTTCTTC.

The chain links TRBV27 to TRBJ2-7, with D perhaps TRBD2 (5 bases). The CDR3 consists of 14 residues. Trimming stripped 7 bases from V and 3 bases from J, with 16 bases between. Germline values: CDR1 MNHEY, CDR2 SMNVEV (reference sequence). The CDR3 spells CASKLLVGRYEQYF. The CDR3 DNA reads as TGTGCCAGCAAGCTACTAGTAGGACGCTACGAGCAGTACTTC.

The chain couples TRBV6-1 to TRBJ2-1; D gene ambiguous. The germline V and J ends were trimmed by 6 bases and 7 bases, with 13 bases remaining between them. Germline V gene lookup returns CDR1 MNHNS and CDR2 SASEGT. This CDR3 spans 13 amino acids. The CDR3 DNA follows: TGTGCCAGCAGAGTCCCCAAAGATAATGAGCAGTTCTTC. Translating it yields CASRVPKDNEQFF.

This clone was counted between two and nine times. The rearrangement uses TRBV27 and TRBJ2-7, with 8 bases matching TRBD1. The CDR3 is 13 residues long. Germline trimming cut 6 bases from V and 2 bases from J; bases unmatched to any gene: 3. Germline-derived CDR1 and CDR2 are MNHEY and SMNVEV (reference sequence). The CDR3 sequence is CASSKGQAYEQYF. The CDR3 nucleotides read TGTGCCAGCAGCAAGGGACAGGCCTACGAGCAGTACTTC.